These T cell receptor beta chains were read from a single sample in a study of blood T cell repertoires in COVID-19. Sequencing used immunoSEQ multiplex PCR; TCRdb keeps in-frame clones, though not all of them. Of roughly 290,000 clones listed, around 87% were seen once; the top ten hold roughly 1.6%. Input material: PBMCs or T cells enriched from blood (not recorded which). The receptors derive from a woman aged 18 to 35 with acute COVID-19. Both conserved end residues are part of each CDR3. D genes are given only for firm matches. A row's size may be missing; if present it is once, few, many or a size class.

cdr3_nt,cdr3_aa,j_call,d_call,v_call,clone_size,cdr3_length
TGTGCCAGCAGCCAAGACCCGGGACTAGCGGGAGCCGGTAATGAGCAGTTCTTC,CASSQDPGLAGAGNEQFF,TRBJ2-1,TRBD2,TRBV3-1/TRBV3-2,NA,18
TGTGCCAGCAGCGCGGGGACGCCCAATGAGCAGTTCTTC,CASSAGTPNEQFF,TRBJ2-1,NA,TRBV12-3/TRBV12-4,NA,13
TGTGCCAGCAGTTTCCCACCTAGCGGGTCGGCGAGGATCTACGAGCAGTACTTC,CASSFPPSGSARIYEQYF,TRBJ2-7,TRBD2,TRBV28,once,18
TGTGCCAGCAGCCCCACCCGTGGAGGTAACACTGAAGCTTTCTTT,CASSPTRGGNTEAFF,TRBJ1-1,NA,TRBV5-4,NA,15
TGTGCCAGCAGCTCACCGGGACACGCAACTAATGAAAAACTGTTTTTT,CASSSPGHATNEKLFF,TRBJ1-4,NA,TRBV7-9,NA,16
TGTGCCAGCAGCTTAGCGGGAGCGGTCTACGAGCAGTACTTC,CASSLAGAVYEQYF,TRBJ2-7,NA,TRBV7-9,NA,14
TGTGCCAGCAGCGTCAGGATGGTCGCGACACCCCTCCACTTT,CASSVRMVATPLHF,TRBJ1-6,NA,TRBV7-2,NA,14
TGTGCCAGCCCCATCCGGTGGAGGACGACCGATAACTATGGCTACACCTTC,CASPIRWRTTDNYGYTF,TRBJ1-2,NA,TRBV27,NA,17
TGCAGCGTTGATAGTACTCGGCGGGAGGGCTACGTTGGCACAGATACGCAGTATTTT,CSVDSTRREGYVGTDTQYF,TRBJ2-3,TRBD2,TRBV29-1,NA,19
TGTGCCAGCAGAACAGGGAGCTCCTATAATTCACCCCTCCACTTT,CASRTGSSYNSPLHF,TRBJ1-6,NA,TRBV12-1,NA,15
TGCGCCAGCAGCAGATCAGGGGGCGGGCGCCAAGAGACCCAGTACTTC,CASSRSGGGRQETQYF,TRBJ2-5,TRBD1,TRBV5-1,NA,16
TGTGCCAGCAGTTGGGGACAGGGTAATGAAAAACTGTTTTTT,CASSWGQGNEKLFF,TRBJ1-4,TRBD1,TRBV7-9,NA,14
TGTGCCACCAGCAGGGACAGGGGTTTTAGCAATCAGCCCCAGCATTTT,CATSRDRGFSNQPQHF,TRBJ1-5,TRBD1,TRBV15,NA,16
TGTGCCAGCAGCAAAGCGGGGGGACTAGCGGGAGGGTGGAGCACAGATACGCAGTATTTT,CASSKAGGLAGGWSTDTQYF,TRBJ2-3,NA,TRBV21-1,NA,20
TGTGCCAGCAGCTTCAGGGCAGGGGTGGGTGAGCAGTACTTC,CASSFRAGVGEQYF,TRBJ2-7,NA,TRBV5-5,NA,14
TGTGCCAGCAGCTTAAAGGGGACAGGGCTACTGAACAACTATGGCTACACCTTC,CASSLKGTGLLNNYGYTF,TRBJ1-2,TRBD1,TRBV7-2,few,18
TGTGCCAGCAGTTTGCCCGGGAGCTCCTACAATGAGCAGTTCTTC,CASSLPGSSYNEQFF,TRBJ2-1,NA,TRBV28,NA,15
TGTGCCAGCTCCTCAAGCGGGAACTCCTACAATGAGCAGTTCTTC,CASSSSGNSYNEQFF,TRBJ2-1,TRBD2,TRBV19,NA,15
TGTGCCAGCAGTTTACTAGCGCTGGCTAAGTACGAGCAGTACTTC,CASSLLALAKYEQYF,TRBJ2-7,TRBD2,TRBV6-2/TRBV6-3,NA,15
TGTGCCAGCAGCGTTTCGACTAGCGGTACGCAGTATTTT,CASSVSTSGTQYF,TRBJ2-3,TRBD2,TRBV3-1/TRBV3-2,few,13
TGTGCCAGCAGTACTCTATTACAGAGACCTAATGAAAAACTGTTTTTT,CASSTLLQRPNEKLFF,TRBJ1-4,NA,TRBV28,NA,16
TGTGCCAGCAGCTTCCGGGACAGGGTGGGACACACCTTC,CASSFRDRVGHTF,TRBJ1-2,TRBD1,TRBV5-4,NA,13
TGTGCCTGGAGACCCAGGGGGTTTGGAGAGACCCAGTACTTC,CAWRPRGFGETQYF,TRBJ2-5,TRBD1,TRBV30,NA,14
TGTGCCAGCAGCTCCACCGGGACTGGGGATGAGACCCAGTACTTC,CASSSTGTGDETQYF,TRBJ2-5,NA,TRBV5-4,NA,15
TGTGCCAGCTCAAGTTCGAGGGGGGAGACCCAGTACTTC,CASSSSRGETQYF,TRBJ2-5,NA,TRBV18,NA,13
TGTGCCAGCAGCTCCTCGGGGGTCAGGGTATCCTACGAGCAGTACTTC,CASSSSGVRVSYEQYF,TRBJ2-7,NA,TRBV11-2,NA,16
TGTGCCAGCAAGACAGGGGGGCCGAACACCGGGGAGCTGTTTTTT,CASKTGGPNTGELFF,TRBJ2-2,TRBD1,TRBV2,NA,15
TGTGCCAGCACCCGGACAGGGGGAACCGGGGAGCTGTTTTTT,CASTRTGGTGELFF,TRBJ2-2,TRBD1,TRBV9,once,14
TGTGCTAGTACCTTCACTAGCGGGGTTTTGAGCGATGAGCAGTTCTTC,CASTFTSGVLSDEQFF,TRBJ2-1,TRBD2,TRBV12-5,NA,16
TGTGCCAGCAAGGGTAGCGGAACCACCTACGAGCAGTACTTC,CASKGSGTTYEQYF,TRBJ2-7,NA,TRBV2,NA,14
TGTGCCAGTACACCGGACAGACTGAACACTGAAGCTTTCTTT,CASTPDRLNTEAFF,TRBJ1-1,NA,TRBV19,NA,14
TGTGCCAGCAGGTCCACAGGGGTCTTTGGCACAGATACGCAGTATTTT,CASRSTGVFGTDTQYF,TRBJ2-3,TRBD1,TRBV28,NA,16
TGTGCCACCAGCAGACCTGACAGGGGGCGTTCGAACACTGAAGCTTTCTTT,CATSRPDRGRSNTEAFF,TRBJ1-1,TRBD1,TRBV15,NA,17
TGCGCCAGCAGCTTAGGGCCTAGCGGGAGCTCCTACGAGCAGTACTTC,CASSLGPSGSSYEQYF,TRBJ2-7,TRBD2,TRBV5-1,NA,16
TGTGCCAGCTCACCAAGTGGTAGCAGCACCTACGAGCAGTACTTC,CASSPSGSSTYEQYF,TRBJ2-7,NA,TRBV18,NA,15